This T cell receptor (beta chain) was recorded in a study of cytomegalovirus exposure and HLA in healthy donors. Generated by immunoSEQ multiplex PCR, the TCRdb table keeps only in-frame clones and is missing some. This table has 250,000 to 400,000 clones, roughly 87% appearing once. The J segment lost 1 base and the V segment lost 2 bases, leaving 18 bases of the junction unmatched. CDR1 WNHNN and CDR2 SYGVQD come from the germline V gene (reference sequence). This CDR3 has 21 amino acids. The V call is TRBV10-1, the J call TRBJ1-5, with TRBD1 identical over 9 bases. The sequence was obtained from a man between 25 and 39 years old in good health and CMV-seronegative. The sample was PBMCs. The CDR3 DNA follows: TGCGCCAGCAGTGAGGGGGACCACAGGGGGCGGCCCTCTATAAGCAATCAGCCCCAGCATTTT. It yields the protein CASSEGDHRGRPSISNQPQHF.